The 7 T cell receptor beta chains given below trace back to one sample, sequenced in a study of cytomegalovirus exposure and HLA in healthy donors. A multiplex PCR was run with 60 Vbeta primers and 13 Jbeta primers. Generated by immunoSEQ multiplex PCR, the TCRdb table keeps only in-frame clones and is missing some. The specimen's table records around 58,000 clones. Sequencing was done on a sample of PBMCs. These receptors originate from a man aged 45-65 years in good health and CMV-seropositive.

This rearrangement joins TRBV4-3 to TRBJ2-6; TRBD2 is a possible D gene (6 bases). V lost 0 bases and J 5 bases, leaving 17 bases between the germline ends. The CDR3 runs to 18 residues. From germline, CDR1 is LGHNA and CDR2 YSLEER. The CDR3 DNA sequence: TGCGCCAGCAGCCAAGAGGAGGGGCCCCTCACGAGGGCCAACGTCCTGACTTTC. As protein: CASSQEEGPLTRANVLTF.

V and J are TRBV7-2 and TRBJ1-2, with a weak D call TRBD1 (5 bases). V was cut by 2 bases and J by 6 bases, with 10 bases left in between. This CDR3 spans 13 amino acids. The germline V gene has CDR1 SGHTA and CDR2 FQGNSA. The CDR3 region has the DNA TGTGCCAGCAGCTTACTGGGACTGGATGGCTACACCTTC. It specifies CASSLLGLDGYTF.

The gene calls are TRBV4-2 and TRBJ2-5; the match to TRBD2 covers 7 bases. TRBJ2-7 explains the end of the DNA better; the J call may be wrong. Germline CDR1 reads LGHNA; CDR2 reads YNFKEQ. This CDR3 is built from 15 residues. The CDR3 DNA follows: TGTGCCAGCAGCCAAGAGCTGGCGGGGGCCTACGAGCAGTACTTC. Its translation is CASSQELAGAYEQYF.

The chain combines TRBV18 with TRBJ2-5; D gene unclear. The V gene lost 4 bases and the J gene lost 5 bases, with 17 bases spanning the gap. The germline CDR1 and CDR2 sequences are KGHSH and LQKENI. This CDR3 has 15 amino acids. For the CDR3, the DNA is TGTGCCAGCTCACTGACCCCAAACCCTAGGGAGACCCAGTACTTC. Translated, it gives CASSLTPNPRETQYF.

The genes are TRBV7-2 and TRBJ1-1, with TRBD1 matching over 9 bases. The CDR3 covers 15 residues. Germline values: CDR1 SGHTA, CDR2 FQGNSA. V was clipped by 7 bases and J by 1 base; unmatched bases: 7. CDR3 sequence (DNA): TGTGCCAGCACCTTCTCGGACAGGGGGAACACTGAAGCTTTCTTT. It translates to CASTFSDRGNTEAFF.

The J gene is TRBJ1-2, the V gene TRBV6-4; D is uncertain. The V gene lost 3 bases and the J gene lost 4 bases, with 21 bases spanning the gap. The CDR3 covers 17 residues. CDR1 MRHNA and CDR2 SNTAGT come from the germline V gene. CDR3 in DNA: TGTGCCAGCAGTGAGATCTTTGGCCAGACACCTATCTATGGCTACACCTTC. Translating it yields CASSEIFGQTPIYGYTF.

V and J are TRBV6-5 and TRBJ1-2; TRBD1 matches at 7 bases. Germline values: CDR1 MNHEY, CDR2 SVGAGI. The CDR3 sequence is 14 residues long. Trimming took 1 base from V and 6 from J; bases not matched to a gene: 5. The CDR3 coding sequence is TGTGCCAGCAGTTACTTGGGACAGACAGATGGCTACACCTTC. Protein product: CASSYLGQTDGYTF.